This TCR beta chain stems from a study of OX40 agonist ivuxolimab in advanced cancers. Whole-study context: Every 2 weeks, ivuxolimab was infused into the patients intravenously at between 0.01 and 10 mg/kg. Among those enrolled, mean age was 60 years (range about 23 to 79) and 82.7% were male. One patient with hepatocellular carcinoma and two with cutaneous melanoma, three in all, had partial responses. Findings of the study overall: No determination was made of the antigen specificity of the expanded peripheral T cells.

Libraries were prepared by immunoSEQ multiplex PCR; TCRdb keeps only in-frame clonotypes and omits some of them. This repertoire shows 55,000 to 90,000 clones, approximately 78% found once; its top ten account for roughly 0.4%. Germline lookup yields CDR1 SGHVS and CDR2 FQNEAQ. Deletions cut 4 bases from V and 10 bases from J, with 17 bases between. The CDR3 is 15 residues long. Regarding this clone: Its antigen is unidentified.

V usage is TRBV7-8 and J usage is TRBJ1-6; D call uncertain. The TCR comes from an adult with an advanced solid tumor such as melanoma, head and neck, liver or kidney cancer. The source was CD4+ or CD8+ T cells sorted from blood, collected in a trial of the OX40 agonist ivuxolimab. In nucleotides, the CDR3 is TGTGCCAGCAGCTCCGGACGGGGTCGCAGGTCACCCCTCCACTTT. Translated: CASSSGRGRRSPLHF.